These 24 T cell receptor beta chains were all obtained from the same sample, sequenced in a study of shared clonotypes between healthy human individuals (dated by TCRdb to the early 2020s). The library was produced with the immunoSEQ multiplex PCR assay. Entries here come from immuneACCESS through TCRdb and include only in-frame sequences with V and J called. Some clones fail to appear in such tables; in the studies checked, an unresolved V gene covers under half of the shortfall, and the cause of the remainder is unknown. The sample table holds over 2 million clones, of which roughly 90% were seen once. In total, the top ten clones hold around 0.4% of the sample. Sequencing input: naive CD4+ T cells from PBMCs. What the cell subset or site label conveys for this sample: CD45RA+ positively selected. These receptors were collected from a man aged 18 to 29 in good health. Some clones in this sample may be carry-over from other donors' samples.

CDR3 in amino acids: CASSSLGAGERYEQYF. The CDR3 DNA is TGTGCCAGCAGTTCCCTGGGGGCGGGAGAGAGGTACGAGCAGTACTTC. The rearrangement uses TRBV28 and TRBJ2-7; TRBD2 might be the D (7 bases). Germline loops: CDR1 MDHEN, CDR2 SYDVKM. The CDR3 is 16 amino acids. V was cut by 4 bases and J by 4 bases, with 20 bases left in between.

This sequence joins TRBV9 and TRBJ2-2, with TRBD2 matching over 8 bases. The germline V gene has CDR1 SGDLS and CDR2 YYNGEE. The CDR3 is 14 amino acids. V trimming: 0 bases; J trimming: 7 bases; junction bases outside the gene matches: 2. The CDR3 loop is CASSVVSGGGELFF. CDR3 in DNA: TGTGCCAGCAGCGTAGTGAGCGGGGGCGGGGAGCTGTTTTTT.

This chain connects TRBV6-6 to TRBJ1-5, with D unresolved. The V and J ends lost 4 bases and 2 bases respectively, with 12 bases between them. Germline CDR1 reads MNHNY; CDR2 reads SVGAGI (reference sequence). CDR3 length: 15 amino acids. CDR3: CASSSKDGRNQPQHF. The CDR3 DNA reads TGTGCCAGCAGTTCCAAGGACGGACGCAATCAGCCCCAGCATTTT.

V gene TRBV19 combines with J gene TRBJ2-2, with 9 bases lining up with TRBD2. The CDR3 runs 17 residues. CDR1 and CDR2 (germline): LNHDA, SQIVND (reference sequence). The V and J ends lost 0 bases and 6 bases, in that order; junction bases with no gene match: 8. The CDR3 bases are TGTGCCAGTAGTATAGATCGGATAGCGGGAGTTCCCGGGGAGCTGTTTTTT. It codes for CASSIDRIAGVPGELFF.

This chain connects TRBV15 to TRBJ2-5; D could derive from TRBD1 or TRBD2 (6 bases each). CDR3 length equals 16 residues. The V gene lost 0 bases and the J gene lost 5 bases, with 16 bases spanning the gap. In germline, CDR1 is LNHNV, CDR2 YYDKDF (reference sequence). The CDR3 nucleotides are TGTGCCACCAGCAGAGATCTAGGGGGGATGGTTGAGACCCAGTACTTC. Translated, it gives CATSRDLGGMVETQYF.

The V gene is TRBV10-1, the J gene TRBJ2-7, with 8 bases lining up with TRBD1. After removal of 1 base from V and 3 bases from J, the junction contained 5 bases not matched to a gene. The CDR3 runs to 15 residues. Germline V gene sequence: CDR1 WNHNN, CDR2 SYGVQD (reference sequence). The CDR3 loop reads CASSEYGTGDYEQYF. The CDR3 DNA follows: TGCGCCAGCAGTGAGTACGGGACAGGAGACTACGAGCAGTACTTC.

V is TRBV28 and J is TRBJ1-4; D perhaps matches TRBD1 (5 bases). The CDR3 loop spans 16 amino acids. Trimming removed 7 bases from V and 2 bases from J, with 17 bases in between. Germline loops: CDR1 MDHEN, CDR2 SYDVKM. In DNA form, the CDR3 reads TGTGCCAGCAATGGGGCAGGGAAGGCGACTAATGAAAAACTGTTTTTT. This translates into CASNGAGKATNEKLFF.

The chain combines TRBV10-3 with TRBJ1-6, with 8 bases fitting TRBD1. Losses at the gene ends were 3 bases for V and 7 bases for J; bases not matched to a gene: 8. The CDR3 has 16 amino acids. Germline CDR1 and CDR2: ENHRY and SYGVKD. DNA of the CDR3: TGTGCCATCAGTGACAGGGGGCTAAAACCGAATTCACCCCTCCACTTT. Its protein product is CAISDRGLKPNSPLHF.

Worth noting for this clone: Additional DNA sequences in this sample encode the identical CDR3. The gene calls are TRBV19 and TRBJ2-7, with D maybe TRBD2 (6 bases). The CDR3 runs 12 residues. Deletions cut 5 bases from V and 3 bases from J, with 8 bases between. From germline, CDR1 is LNHDA and CDR2 SQIVND (reference sequence). The CDR3 sequence is CASSSGGYEQYF. The CDR3 region has the DNA TGTGCCAGTAGTTCCGGGGGCTACGAGCAGTACTTC.

The rearrangement links TRBV7-9 to TRBJ1-4; tentatively, D is TRBD1 (6 bases). CDR1 and CDR2 (germline): SEHNR, FQNEAQ (reference sequence). The CDR3 length is 11 residues. Trimming stripped 11 bases from V and 8 bases from J, with 12 bases between. CDR3 protein: CASEGGEKLFF. DNA for the CDR3: TGTGCCTCGGAAGGGGGGGAAAAACTGTTTTTT.

The gene calls are TRBV4-1 and TRBJ1-2; a weak D match, TRBD1 (5 bases). The V gene's germline CDR1 is MGHRA and CDR2 YSYEKL. The ends were cut back, 3 bases at V and 0 bases at J, with 17 bases in the middle. There are 17 residues in the CDR3. CDR3 sequence (DNA): TGCGCCAGCAGCCAGCTCGTGGGGCAGTCCTCTAACTATGGCTACACCTTC. It codes for CASSQLVGQSSNYGYTF.

This sequence joins TRBV5-4 and TRBJ2-2, with 7 bases lining up with TRBD1. The CDR3 totals 19 residues. J lost 3 bases, V lost 0 bases, and 14 bases had no gene match. Per germline, CDR1 SGHNT and CDR2 YYREEE (reference sequence). CDR3 DNA: TGTGCCAGCAGCTTGGGCCCCTCGACAGGGTTTGAGGACACCGGGGAGCTGTTTTTT. It encodes CASSLGPSTGFEDTGELFF.

In regard to this clone: Because it lacks the conserved phenylalanine or tryptophan at the end, this CDR3 is likely a read error. The limits of the CDR3 on the DNA are not certain, so only TCRdb's listed CDR3 is given. This rearrangement joins TRBV7-9 to TRBJ1-3. Germline CDR1 reads SEHNR; CDR2 reads FQNEAQ (reference sequence). Including both end residues, the CDR3 is 12 amino acids long. CDR3 protein: CASSLNDGRWSS.

V gene TRBV19 combines with J gene TRBJ1-2; 10 bases are shared with TRBD1. CDR1 LNHDA and CDR2 SQIVND come from the germline V gene (reference sequence). The V and J ends lost 5 bases and 6 bases, in that order; junction bases with no gene match: 9. There are 15 residues in the CDR3. The CDR3 DNA reads TGTGCCAGTAGTCTCTCCCGGACAGGGGGGGATGGCTACACCTTC. Protein product: CASSLSRTGGDGYTF.

The rearrangement joins TRBV28 to TRBJ1-5; D not resolved. This CDR3 has 15 amino acids. Germline V lookup: CDR1 MDHEN, CDR2 SYDVKM. The germline V and J ends were trimmed by 3 bases and 4 bases, with 13 bases remaining between them. For the CDR3, the DNA is TGTGCCAGCAGTTTCAATCCCCTGAAGAATCAGCCCCAGCATTTT. Translated: CASSFNPLKNQPQHF.

This clone was recorded only once. The V gene is TRBV25-1, the J gene TRBJ2-1; TRBD2 matches 9 bases. V trimming: 4 bases; J trimming: 4 bases; junction bases outside the gene matches: 5. Germline V gives CDR1 MGHDK, CDR2 SYGVNS. This CDR3 has 15 residues. CDR3 nucleotides: TGTGCCAGCAGTGTCGTAGCGGGAGCTTACAATGAGCAGTTCTTC. Translated, it gives CASSVVAGAYNEQFF.

The chain carries TRBV11-3 and TRBJ2-1, with TRBD2 matching over 10 bases. V gave up 6 bases and J gave up 1 base; unmatched junction bases: 3. This CDR3 is built from 15 residues. The germline CDR1 and CDR2 sequences are SGHNT and YENEEA. In DNA, the CDR3 is TGTGCCAGCAGTAAGCGGGAGGGTTCCTACAATGAGCAGTTCTTC. This translates into CASSKREGSYNEQFF.

In the case of this clone: No conserved phenylalanine or tryptophan ends this CDR3, so it is likely a read error. The DNA is omitted, as the CDR3 cannot be located on it reliably, and the CDR3 follows TCRdb's listing. The rearrangement joins TRBV6-4 to TRBJ2-7; TRBD2 is the table's D call, not checked against the DNA. Both ends counted, the CDR3 spans 9 residues. Germline CDR1 reads MRHNA; CDR2 reads SNTAGT. The CDR3: CASSDPLEI.

The chain employs TRBV11-3 and TRBJ2-1, with D possibly TRBD1 on 6 matching bases. Trimming took 3 bases from V and 6 from J, leaving 18 bases between them. From germline, CDR1 is SGHNT and CDR2 YENEEA. The CDR3 loop spans 16 amino acids. The CDR3 protein is CASSFGGAQGGNEQFF. CDR3 DNA: TGTGCCAGCAGCTTCGGTGGGGCACAGGGCGGCAATGAGCAGTTCTTC.

The rearrangement links TRBV19 to TRBJ1-5; a possible D gene is TRBD1 (5 bases). This CDR3 region has 17 residues. V was shortened by 3 bases and J by 0 bases, with 15 bases between the two germline ends. Per the germline V gene, CDR1 is LNHDA and CDR2 is SQIVND (reference sequence). The CDR3 coding sequence is TGTGCCAGTAGTATGCTGGGGCAGGTATATAGCAATCAGCCCCAGCATTTT. It translates to CASSMLGQVYSNQPQHF.

This chain uses TRBV10-1 with TRBJ1-3; unclear D gene. The CDR3 has 13 amino acids. Deletions cut 7 bases from V and 2 bases from J, with 9 bases between. Germline V gene lookup returns CDR1 WNHNN and CDR2 SYGVQD (reference sequence). The CDR3 sequence: CASKEGPGNTIYF. CDR3 in DNA: TGCGCCAGCAAGGAGGGTCCTGGAAACACCATATATTTT.

This chain links TRBV5-5 with TRBJ2-3; 10 bases are shared with TRBD1. There are 15 residues in the CDR3. The germline CDR1 and CDR2 sequences are SGHKS and YYEKEE (reference sequence). V shed 4 bases and J 2 bases; nucleotides not matched to a gene: 4. The CDR3 DNA reads as TGTGCCAGCAGCCCGGGACAGGGGTTCACAGATACGCAGTATTTT. The encoded protein is CASSPGQGFTDTQYF.

The chain recombines TRBV7-8 with TRBJ1-1; D is undetermined. CDR1 SGHVS and CDR2 FQNEAQ come from the germline V gene. The V end lost 5 bases, the J end lost 3 bases, and 4 bases lay between the germline ends. The CDR3 has 11 amino acids. The CDR3: CASSRDTEAFF. The CDR3 bases are TGTGCCAGCAGCCGGGACACTGAAGCTTTCTTT.

The V and J genes are TRBV19 and TRBJ1-5, with TRBD1 identical over 9 bases. V was clipped by 4 bases and J by 4 bases; unmatched bases: 5. Germline V gene sequence: CDR1 LNHDA, CDR2 SQIVND (reference sequence). CDR3 length equals 15 residues. CDR3 region: CASSTMGQGNQPQHF. The DNA for the CDR3 is TGTGCCAGTAGTACTATGGGACAGGGTAATCAGCCCCAGCATTTT.